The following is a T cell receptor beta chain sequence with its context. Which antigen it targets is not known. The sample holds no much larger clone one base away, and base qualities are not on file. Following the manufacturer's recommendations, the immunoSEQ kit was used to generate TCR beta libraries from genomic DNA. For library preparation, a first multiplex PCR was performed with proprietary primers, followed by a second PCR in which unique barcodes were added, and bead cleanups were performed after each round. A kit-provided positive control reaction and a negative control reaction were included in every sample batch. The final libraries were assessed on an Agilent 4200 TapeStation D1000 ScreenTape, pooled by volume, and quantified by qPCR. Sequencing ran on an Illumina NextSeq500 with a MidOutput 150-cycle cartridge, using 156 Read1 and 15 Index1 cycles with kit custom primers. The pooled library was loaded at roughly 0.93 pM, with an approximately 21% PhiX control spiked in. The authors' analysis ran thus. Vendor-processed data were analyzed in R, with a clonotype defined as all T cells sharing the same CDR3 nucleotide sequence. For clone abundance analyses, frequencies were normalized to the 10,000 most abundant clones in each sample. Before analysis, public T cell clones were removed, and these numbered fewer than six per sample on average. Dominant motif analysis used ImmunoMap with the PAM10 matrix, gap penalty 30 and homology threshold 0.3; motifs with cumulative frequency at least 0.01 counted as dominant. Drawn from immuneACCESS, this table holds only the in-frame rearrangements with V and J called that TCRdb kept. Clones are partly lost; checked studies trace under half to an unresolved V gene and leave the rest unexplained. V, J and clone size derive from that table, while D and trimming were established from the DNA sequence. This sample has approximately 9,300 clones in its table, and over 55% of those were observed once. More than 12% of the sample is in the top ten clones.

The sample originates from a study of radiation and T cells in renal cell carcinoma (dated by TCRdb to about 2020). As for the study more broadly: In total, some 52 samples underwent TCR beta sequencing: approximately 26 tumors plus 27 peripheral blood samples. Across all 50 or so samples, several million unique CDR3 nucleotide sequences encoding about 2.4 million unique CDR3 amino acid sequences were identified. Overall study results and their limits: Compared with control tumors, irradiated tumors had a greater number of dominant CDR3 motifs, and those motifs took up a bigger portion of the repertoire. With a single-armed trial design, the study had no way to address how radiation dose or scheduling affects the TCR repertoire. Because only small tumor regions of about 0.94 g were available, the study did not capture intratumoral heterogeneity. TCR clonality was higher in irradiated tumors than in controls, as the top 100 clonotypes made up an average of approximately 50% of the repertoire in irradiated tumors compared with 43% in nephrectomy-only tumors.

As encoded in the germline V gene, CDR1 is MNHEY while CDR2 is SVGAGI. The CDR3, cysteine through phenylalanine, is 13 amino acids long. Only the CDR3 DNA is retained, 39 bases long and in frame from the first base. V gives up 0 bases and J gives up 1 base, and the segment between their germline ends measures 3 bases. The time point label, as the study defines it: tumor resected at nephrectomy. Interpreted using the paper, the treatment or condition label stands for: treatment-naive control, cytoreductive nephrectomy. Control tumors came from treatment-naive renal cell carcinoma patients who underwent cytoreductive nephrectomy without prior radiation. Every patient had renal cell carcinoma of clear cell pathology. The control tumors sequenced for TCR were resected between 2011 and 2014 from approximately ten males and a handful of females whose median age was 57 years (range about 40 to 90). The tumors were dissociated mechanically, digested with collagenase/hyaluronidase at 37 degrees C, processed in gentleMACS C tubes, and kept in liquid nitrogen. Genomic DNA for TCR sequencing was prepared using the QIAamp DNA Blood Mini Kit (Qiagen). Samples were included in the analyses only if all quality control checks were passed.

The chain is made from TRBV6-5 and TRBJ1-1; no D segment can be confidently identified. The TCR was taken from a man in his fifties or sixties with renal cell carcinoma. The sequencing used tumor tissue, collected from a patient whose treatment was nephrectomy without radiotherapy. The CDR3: CASSYSENTEAFF. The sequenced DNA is TGTGCCAGCAGTTACTCGGAGAACACTGAAGCTTTCTTT.